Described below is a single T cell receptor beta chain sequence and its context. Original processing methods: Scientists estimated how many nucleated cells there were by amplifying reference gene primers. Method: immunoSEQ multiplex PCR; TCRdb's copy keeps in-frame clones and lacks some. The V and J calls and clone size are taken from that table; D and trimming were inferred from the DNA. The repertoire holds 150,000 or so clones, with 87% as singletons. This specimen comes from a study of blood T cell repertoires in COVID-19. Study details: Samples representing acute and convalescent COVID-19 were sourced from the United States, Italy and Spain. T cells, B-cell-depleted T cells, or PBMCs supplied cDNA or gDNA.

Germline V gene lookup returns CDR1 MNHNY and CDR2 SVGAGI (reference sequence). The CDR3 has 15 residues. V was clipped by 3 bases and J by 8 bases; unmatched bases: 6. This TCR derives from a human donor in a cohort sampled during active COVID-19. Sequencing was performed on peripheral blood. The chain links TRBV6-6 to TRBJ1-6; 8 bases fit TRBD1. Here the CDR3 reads CASSYTGQDDSPLHF. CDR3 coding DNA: TGTGCCAGCAGTTATACGGGACAGGACGATTCACCCCTCCACTTT.